These 22 T cell receptor beta chains came from one sample sequenced in a study of blood T cell repertoires in COVID-19. Sequencing used immunoSEQ multiplex PCR; TCRdb keeps in-frame clones, though not all of them. The table records approximately 170,000 clones, under 90% of them present only once. Source material: peripheral blood. The receptors derive from an older woman with COVID-19, enrolled during active disease.

The gene calls are TRBV30 and TRBJ2-7; 13 nucleotides line up with TRBD2. V lost 3 bases, J lost 1 base, and 6 bases stayed unmatched. The CDR3 totals 16 residues. Germline CDR1 reads GTSNPN; CDR2 reads SVGIG (reference sequence). In DNA form, the CDR3 reads TGTGCCTGGAGCGCCTCACTAGCGGGAGGGTCCTACGAGCAGTACTTC. This sequence encodes CAWSASLAGGSYEQYF.

This clone was recorded only once. Other nucleotide sequences in the sample specify the same CDR3. This chain links TRBV29-1 with TRBJ1-4; D might be TRBD1 (5 bases). Deletions cut 6 bases from V and 0 bases from J, with 11 bases between. CDR1 is SQVTM and CDR2 is ANQGSEA in the germline V gene. The CDR3 has 14 residues. The CDR3 nucleotides read TGCAGCGTGAGGACACCTGCAACTAATGAAAAACTGTTTTTT. It yields the protein CSVRTPATNEKLFF. The complete variable domain, with remaining parts taken from reference TRBV29-1 and TRBJ1-4, reads SAVISQKPSRDICQRGTSLTIQCQVDSQVTMMFWYRQQPGQSLTLIATANQGSEATYESGFVIDKFPISRPNLTFSTLTVSNMSPEDSSIYLCSVRTPATNEKLFFGSGTQLSVL.

This sequence joins TRBV20-1 and TRBJ2-5; 11 bases agree with TRBD2. Trimming took 3 bases from V and 4 from J; bases not matched to a gene: 4. Germline values: CDR1 DFQATT, CDR2 SNEGSKA (reference sequence). The CDR3 covers 14 residues. The CDR3 DNA reads as TGCAGTGCTAGTTTCCTAGCGGGGGGAGAGACCCAGTACTTC. This sequence encodes CSASFLAGGETQYF.

Only one count was recorded for this clone. This rearrangement joins TRBV5-1 to TRBJ2-2, with D perhaps TRBD2 (6 bases). V lost 3 bases, J lost 0 bases, and 15 bases lay in between. CDR1 and CDR2 (germline): SGHRS, YFSETQ. This CDR3 has 17 amino acids. The CDR3 sequence is CASSSAGGYSNTGELFF. The CDR3 DNA is TGCGCCAGCAGCTCCGCCGGGGGTTATTCGAACACCGGGGAGCTGTTTTTT. The full variable domain, completed using reference TRBV5-1 and TRBJ2-2, is KAGVTQTPRYLIKTRGQQVTLSCSPISGHRSVSWYQQTPGQGLQFLFEYFSETQRNKGNFPGRFSGRQFSNSRSEMNVSTLELGDSALYLCASSSAGGYSNTGELFFGEGSRLTVL.

CDR3 DNA sequence: TGCAGCGTTGGCTGGGTAGGCAGGGTCAATGAGCAGTTCTTC. This sequence encodes CSVGWVGRVNEQFF. The chain links TRBV29-1 to TRBJ2-1; a weak D match, TRBD1 (5 bases). CDR1 and CDR2 (germline): SQVTM, ANQGSEA. The CDR3 contains 14 residues. Trimming stripped 4 bases from V and 6 bases from J, with 16 bases between.

J is TRBJ2-1 and V is TRBV11-2; 12 nucleotides agree with TRBD1. V lost 0 bases to trimming and J lost 10 bases; unmatched junction nucleotides: 4. Germline lookup yields CDR1 SGHAT and CDR2 FQNNGV. This CDR3 contains 15 residues. This CDR3 is CASSLEGQGAWEQFF. For the CDR3, the DNA is TGTGCCAGCAGCTTAGAGGGACAGGGGGCGTGGGAGCAGTTCTTC.

The chain recombines TRBV11-3 with TRBJ2-4; no reliable D call. Per the germline V gene, CDR1 is SGHNT and CDR2 is YENEEA. The V gene lost 3 bases and the J gene lost 15 bases, with 18 bases spanning the gap. The CDR3 totals 13 residues. The CDR3 sequence: CASSLNSLSGLYF. The CDR3 DNA sequence: TGTGCCAGCAGCTTGAATTCCCTATCGGGTTTGTACTTC.

For this clone: Other DNA sequences in this sample translate to the same CDR3. The chain links TRBV19 to TRBJ1-1; TRBD1 agrees at 7 bases. The V gene's germline CDR1 is LNHDA and CDR2 SQIVND (reference sequence). V shed 6 bases and J 1 base; nucleotides not matched to a gene: 2. The CDR3 runs to 13 residues. The DNA for the CDR3 is TGTGCCAGTAGGGACAGGCCGAACACTGAAGCTTTCTTT. It yields the protein CASRDRPNTEAFF.

This chain uses TRBV5-4 with TRBJ1-2, with unresolved D. In germline, CDR1 is SGHNT, CDR2 YYREEE (reference sequence). V lost 6 bases to trimming and J lost 6 bases, with 18 bases between them. The CDR3 runs to 14 residues. The CDR3 region has the DNA TGTGCCAGCACCCCTGGGTTGGGTCAGGATGGCTACACCTTC. It translates to CASTPGLGQDGYTF.

The CDR3 DNA reads as TGTGCCAGCAGCCCCTTTATGAACACTGAAGCTTTCTTT. Protein product: CASSPFMNTEAFF. V gene TRBV9 combines with J gene TRBJ1-1; the D is unclear. V lost 4 bases and J 0 bases, leaving 7 bases between the germline ends. CDR1 is SGDLS and CDR2 is YYNGEE in the germline V gene. This CDR3 region has 13 residues.

V usage is TRBV7-8 and J usage is TRBJ2-1; a possible D gene is TRBD2 (5 bases). Deletions cut 5 bases from V and 1 base from J, with 15 bases between. From germline, CDR1 is SGHVS and CDR2 FQNEAQ. CDR3 length: 16 amino acids. In DNA, the CDR3 is TGTGCCAGCAGCCCCAGTCGAGCGGCTTCCTACAATGAGCAGTTCTTC. Protein product: CASSPSRAASYNEQFF.

The V call is TRBV9, the J call TRBJ1-2, with 7 bases fitting TRBD1. Germline V gene data show CDR1 as SGDLS and CDR2 as YYNGEE. Trimming took 3 bases from V and 7 from J; bases not matched to a gene: 3. The CDR3 consists of 12 residues. The CDR3: CASSGTGVGYTF. The DNA for the CDR3 is TGTGCCAGCAGCGGCACAGGGGTTGGCTACACCTTC.

This clone was seen only a few times. The rearrangement links TRBV11-2 to TRBJ1-1; no clear D. The germline V gene encodes CDR1 SGHAT and CDR2 FQNNGV. The CDR3 loop spans 14 amino acids. Trimming took 3 bases from V and 6 from J, leaving 14 bases between them. CDR3 nucleotides: TGTGCCAGCAGCTTGACAAGGATAAAGTCTGAAGCTTTCTTT. Residues: CASSLTRIKSEAFF.

The chain recombines TRBV27 with TRBJ1-5; 9 positions match TRBD1. V shed 7 bases, J shed 4 bases, and the junction held 8 bases outside the gene matches. The CDR3 totals 15 residues. CDR1 MNHEY and CDR2 SMNVEV come from the germline V gene (reference sequence). The CDR3 nucleotides read TGTGCCAGCAAGATACAGGGGGCTGGTAATCAGCCCCAGCATTTT. Its translation is CASKIQGAGNQPQHF.

V is TRBV6-5 and J is TRBJ1-1, with D possibly being TRBD1 (5 bases). V dropped 4 bases and J dropped 1 base, with 16 bases sitting between them. This CDR3 is built from 16 residues. The germline gives CDR1 MNHEY, CDR2 SVGAGI. As DNA, the CDR3 is TGTGCCAGCAGTTCTCGGGTGGGACTACGGAACACTGAAGCTTTCTTT. It yields the protein CASSSRVGLRNTEAFF.

This chain uses TRBV3-1 (or the pseudogene TRBV3-2) with TRBJ2-4; D gene uncertain. This CDR3 spans 15 amino acids. V lost 0 bases to trimming and J lost 4 bases, with 10 bases between them. Germline lookup yields CDR1 LGHDT and CDR2 YNNKEL (reference sequence). CDR3 sequence reads: CASSQEAGWKNIQYF. CDR3 in DNA: TGTGCCAGCAGCCAAGAAGCAGGTTGGAAAAACATTCAGTACTTC.

The J gene is TRBJ2-3, the V gene TRBV28; the match to TRBD2 covers 11 bases. Germline V lookup: CDR1 MDHEN, CDR2 SYDVKM. The CDR3 has 19 residues. V trimming: 2 bases; J trimming: 4 bases; junction bases outside the gene matches: 14. CDR3 amino acids: CASSLGSGRAGPSSDTQYF. CDR3 in DNA: TGTGCCAGCAGTTTAGGTAGCGGGAGGGCCGGGCCCTCCTCAGATACGCAGTATTTT.

The gene calls are TRBV29-1 and TRBJ2-1; 8 nucleotides line up with TRBD1. V was clipped by 1 base and J by 6 bases; unmatched bases: 5. Germline V gene data show CDR1 as SQVTM and CDR2 as ANQGSEA. The CDR3 sequence is 14 residues long. The CDR3 bases are TGCAGCGTTGAAGGGACAGGGACGTTCAATGAGCAGTTCTTC. Translation gives CSVEGTGTFNEQFF.

This chain joins TRBV5-1 and TRBJ1-1; D ambiguous. With 6 bases removed from V and 1 base from J, the gap between germline ends came to 10 bases. The germline gives CDR1 SGHRS, CDR2 YFSETQ. CDR3 size: 13 residues. The CDR3 DNA follows: TGCGCCAGCATGTTCTCGGGGAACACTGAAGCTTTCTTT. This sequence encodes CASMFSGNTEAFF.

The CDR3 reads CASSPVIAGAGTDTQYF. The CDR3 DNA reads as TGTGCCAGCTCACCAGTAATCGCGGGAGCCGGCACAGATACGCAGTATTTT. This chain uses TRBV18 with TRBJ2-3; 7 bases align to TRBD2. CDR1 and CDR2 (germline): KGHSH, LQKENI. Trimming took 2 bases from V and 1 from J; bases not matched to a gene: 9. This CDR3 has 17 residues.

The V call is TRBV28, the J call TRBJ1-4, with 7 bases matching TRBD1. The CDR3 is 15 residues long. Germline lookup yields CDR1 MDHEN and CDR2 SYDVKM. V was pared by 3 bases and J by 8 bases, with 9 bases of the junction left unmatched. Here the CDR3 reads CASSFNRGVDEKLFF. In DNA, the CDR3 is TGTGCCAGCAGTTTCAACAGGGGAGTGGACGAAAAACTGTTTTTT.

The rearrangement uses TRBV15 and TRBJ2-5; 8 bases are a match to TRBD2. The V and J ends lost 0 bases and 1 base, in that order; junction bases with no gene match: 7. Per the germline V gene, CDR1 is LNHNV and CDR2 is YYDKDF (reference sequence). The CDR3 runs to 17 residues. This CDR3 reads CATSRDKVRGGQETQYF. The DNA for the CDR3 is TGTGCCACCAGCAGAGATAAGGTTCGGGGGGGCCAAGAGACCCAGTACTTC.